This T cell receptor (beta chain) was sequenced during a study of shared clonotypes between healthy human individuals (dated by TCRdb to the early 2020s). Background for the entire study: The cohort comprised a couple of women and a few men aged 18 to 49 years. For each donor, CD4 naive and CD4 memory were each run on three plates, CD8 naive on two plates, and CD8 memory on one plate. Blood TCR repertoires of a handful of healthy adults were deeply sequenced to estimate repertoire size and the extent of clonotype sharing between individuals. To increase sequencing depth and limit assay-specific biases, different laboratories used diverse techniques to prepare libraries and sequence TCR repertoires. Each donor's leukapheresis produced roughly between about 0.8 and 8.9 billion PBMCs.

Comments on this clone: The antigen this receptor binds is unknown. No much larger clonotype is one base removed from it; base qualities were not supplied.

Using the deep immunoSEQ assay, multiplex PCR amplified TCR CDR3 regions from genomic DNA. Extracted genomic DNA from each cell subset was spread evenly across all wells of several immunoSEQ 96-well plates, with each plate serving as a replicate. Each replicate PCR for sorted subsets received about 0.2 ug genomic DNA, equal to roughly 33,000 T cell genomes. Purified libraries were measured with a Qubit 3.0 fluorometer, size-checked on a Bioanalyzer 2100, and measured again with the KAPA Library Quantification kit. Each immunoSEQ 96-well plate was sequenced on its own single-read 150-cycle Illumina NextSeq 550 flow cell. The study's own analysis went as follows. The immunoSEQ output contained only junctional sequences without quality scores, so filtering could not match that applied to full-length reads. Sequences were annotated with PyIR, a Python wrapper for IgBLAST v1.9, and V/J genes and CDR3 were assigned using IMGT germline references. Reads were filtered out if the reads had weak V/J assignments (E-value above 1e-6), no CDR3, stop codons, out-of-frame junctions, or ambiguous translated residues. V3J clonotypes were defined as sequences sharing an identical inferred V gene, J gene, and CDR3 amino acid sequence. To compute the percentage overlap between repertoires, the number of shared unique clonotypes was divided by the size of the smaller repertoire. Richness of each repertoire was evaluated using RTK rarefaction, the Chao1 estimator, and Recon v2.1 estimates of unobserved clonotypes. Generation probabilities were computed with OLGA for all TCRbeta clonotypes obtained by the gDNA method from four donors. The source is immuneACCESS, and TCRdb retained only in-frame sequences with V and J called. Part of the clones is not carried over; for the studies checked, unresolved V genes explain less than half of this, and the remainder is unexplained. V and J calls and clone size follow that table, whereas D and trimming were derived from the DNA. Present in this sample are 2 million to 3 million clones, roughly 92% of which were seen just once. 0.13% to 0.15% of the sample goes to the ten largest clones.

The donors were healthy, HIV-negative adults with no recently reported acute infections or vaccinations. Only Caucasian adults living in Nashville, Tennessee, USA were represented among the donors. CD4+ T cells were enriched by magnetic negative selection, after which naive cells were positively selected on CD45RA and the negative fraction was taken as the memory subset. Blood was obtained by leukapheresis, after which PBMCs were separated by Ficoll-Histopaque density gradient centrifugation and cryopreserved in liquid nitrogen vapor phase. Analytical flow cytometry was used to check the purity and quantity of every magnetically sorted T cell population. Each sorted fraction had its genomic DNA isolated and then quantified by UV absorbance on a Nanodrop 2000c. Based on the germline V gene (reference sequence), the CDR1 and CDR2 sequences are SGHNT and YYREEE. The cysteine opens and the phenylalanine closes a CDR3 of 15 amino acids. Just CDR3 DNA is preserved here, 45 bases in frame from base 1. The germline V and J ends show losses of 0 bases and 6 bases respectively, and no gene match explains 3 bases of the junction.

On the study overall, not on this receptor specifically: When a handful of donors were compared, the shared fraction of clonotypes was 5% to 6.5% for naive CD4, about 4% for naive CD8, 2% to 2.5% for memory CD4, and under 0.5% for memory CD8. Estimated clonotype richness was generally larger for naive than for memory subsets. Compared with non-shared clonotypes, the clonotypes found in all four sorted-subset donors had higher generation probabilities. Incomplete sequencing was indicated by rarefaction of sorted-subset datasets, despite the large sequencing depth. Only blood was sampled, and tissue TCR repertoires likely differ from those in blood. The genetic and exposure-history diversity represented was limited by the small number of donors. Pairwise subsampling led to the expectation that sequencing depth would affect the degree of clonotype sharing among donors.

The sequenced sample consisted of naive CD4+ T cells sorted from blood. In light of the paper, this sample's cell subset or site label describes: CD45RA+ positively selected. Recombination joined TRBV5-4 with TRBJ2-1; 10 bases in the junction line up with TRBD2. This clonotype originated in a man younger than 30 in good health. CDR3 reads: CASSLASGGFNEQFF. Here is the DNA: TGTGCCAGCAGCTTGGCTAGCGGGGGTTTCAATGAGCAGTTCTTC.